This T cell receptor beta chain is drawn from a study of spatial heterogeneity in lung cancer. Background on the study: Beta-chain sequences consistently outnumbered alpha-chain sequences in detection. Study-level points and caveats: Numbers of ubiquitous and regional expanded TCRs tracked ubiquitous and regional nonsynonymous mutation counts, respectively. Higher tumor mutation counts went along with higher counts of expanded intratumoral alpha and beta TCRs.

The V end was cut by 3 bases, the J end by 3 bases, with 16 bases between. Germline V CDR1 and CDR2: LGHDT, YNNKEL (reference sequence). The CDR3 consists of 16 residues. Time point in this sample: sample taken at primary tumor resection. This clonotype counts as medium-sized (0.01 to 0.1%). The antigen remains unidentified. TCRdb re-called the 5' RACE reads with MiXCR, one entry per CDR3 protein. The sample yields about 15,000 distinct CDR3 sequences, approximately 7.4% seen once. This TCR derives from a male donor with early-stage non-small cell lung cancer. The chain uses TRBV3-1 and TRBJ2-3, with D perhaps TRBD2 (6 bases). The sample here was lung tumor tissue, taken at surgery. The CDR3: CASSQEGLATTDTQYF. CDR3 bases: TGTGCCAGCAGCCAGGAGGGTTTGGCCACGACAGATACGCAGTATTTT.